The 17 T cell receptor beta chains in this list originate from one sample, sequenced in a study of blood T cell repertoires in COVID-19. Method: immunoSEQ multiplex PCR; TCRdb's copy keeps in-frame clones and lacks some. This sample has 80,000 to 90,000 clones, with 85% to 90% found just once. Sequencing used peripheral blood. The source is a man in his forties with acute or convalescent COVID-19.

The rearrangement links TRBV7-9 to TRBJ1-1; 7 bases align to TRBD1. CDR3 length: 14 residues. J gave up 6 bases and V 5 bases, and 9 bases lay outside the gene matches. Germline CDR1 is SEHNR and CDR2 is FQNEAQ (reference sequence). The CDR3, as DNA: TGTGCCAGCAGCGTGACAGGGTTGGGCGCTGAAGCTTTCTTT. Amino acids: CASSVTGLGAEAFF.

The J gene is TRBJ2-3, the V gene TRBV5-1, with TRBD1 identical over 7 bases. The CDR3 is made up of 14 amino acids. V lost 1 base and J lost 5; bases outside the gene matches: 4. Germline values: CDR1 SGHRS, CDR2 YFSETQ. In nucleotides, the CDR3 is TGCGCCAGCAGCTTGCGACAGGGACAAGATACGCAGTATTTT. It codes for CASSLRQGQDTQYF.

The chain uses TRBV14 and TRBJ2-1; D is unclear. Germline CDR1 reads SGHDN; CDR2 reads FVKESK. This CDR3 has 12 residues. V was cut by 0 bases and J by 11 bases, with 8 bases left in between. The CDR3 DNA reads TGTGCCAGCAGCCAAGATAATAGCCAGCAGTTCTTC. This sequence encodes CASSQDNSQQFF. Together with reference TRBV14 and TRBJ2-1, the CDR3 gives the full variable domain: EAGVTQFPSHSVIEKGQTVTLRCDPISGHDNLYWYRRVMGKEIKFLLHFVKESKQDESGMPNNRFLAERTGGTYSTLKVQPAELEDSGVYFCASSQDNSQQFFGPGTRLTVL.

The CDR3: CASGEMGLAGLREQFF. CDR3 sequence (DNA): TGCGCCAGCGGGGAGATGGGACTAGCGGGCTTGCGAGAGCAGTTCTTC. The rearrangement joins TRBV5-1 to TRBJ2-1; TRBD2 matches at 12 bases. The CDR3 covers 16 residues. Germline CDR1 and CDR2: SGHRS and YFSETQ. Trimming at V came to 7 bases and at J to 10 bases, leaving 15 bases not matched to a gene.

The chain uses TRBV30 and TRBJ1-2; D remains unclear. This CDR3 has 13 residues. Germline CDR1 reads GTSNPN; CDR2 reads SVGIG (reference sequence). V was clipped by 1 base and J by 7 bases, with 13 bases between them. CDR3 residues: CAWSATPGSGYTF. CDR3 DNA: TGTGCCTGGAGTGCGACTCCCGGGAGTGGCTACACCTTC.

The chain employs TRBV7-2 and TRBJ2-1; maybe TRBD1 (6 bases). CDR1 is SGHTA and CDR2 is FQGNSA in the germline V gene. V was pared by 5 bases and J by 9 bases, with 20 bases between. This CDR3 has 15 amino acids. CDR3 nucleotides: TGTGCCAGCAGCCACGGGTGGACAGCTGGGGGTGAGCAGTTCTTC. It codes for CASSHGWTAGGEQFF.

The chain recombines TRBV18 with TRBJ2-1; D gene unclear. The CDR3 has 16 residues. CDR1 KGHSH and CDR2 LQKENI come from the germline V gene. V shed 3 bases and J shed 0 bases, with 12 bases lying between them. Here the CDR3 DNA reads TGTGCCAGCTCACCCTACGCCCGGAGCTCCTACAATGAGCAGTTCTTC. Residues: CASSPYARSSYNEQFF.

This clone is a singleton in its sample. The gene calls are TRBV6-5 and TRBJ1-3, with TRBD1 as a possible D gene (6 bases). Trimming pared 6 bases from V and 0 bases from J, leaving 12 bases between. This CDR3 spans 15 amino acids. CDR1 is MNHEY, CDR2 SVGAGI, per germline. The CDR3 region is CASRSTGNSGNTIYF. The CDR3 nucleotides are TGTGCCAGCAGGTCCACAGGGAACTCTGGAAACACCATATATTTT.

The chain employs TRBV10-3 and TRBJ1-1, with D unresolved. The V gene lost 4 bases and the J gene lost 5 bases, with 8 bases spanning the gap. The CDR3 spans 12 residues. Germline CDR1 reads ENHRY; CDR2 reads SYGVKD. The CDR3: CAISVGQTEAFF. Here the CDR3 DNA reads TGTGCCATCAGTGTTGGGCAGACTGAAGCTTTCTTT.

This chain uses TRBV4-3 with TRBJ2-2; 7 positions match TRBD1. The germline gives CDR1 LGHNA, CDR2 YSLEER. J lost 6 bases, V lost 0 bases, and 1 base had no gene match. The CDR3 extends over 14 amino acids. CDR3: CASSQETGPGELFF. CDR3 sequence (DNA): TGCGCCAGCAGCCAAGAGACAGGGCCCGGGGAGCTGTTTTTT.

This clone was recorded only once. J is TRBJ1-5 and V is TRBV5-6, with a possible D match to TRBD1 (6 bases). The CDR3 is 14 residues long. Germline-derived CDR1 and CDR2 are SGHDT and YYEEEE. V gave up 3 bases and J gave up 3 bases, with 10 bases separating them. CDR3 nucleotide sequence: TGTGCCAGCAGCTGGGGACAACACAATCAGCCCCAGCATTTT. It encodes CASSWGQHNQPQHF.

This clone showed up just once. The chain links TRBV21-1 to TRBJ2-5; TRBD1, the table's D call, was not compared with the DNA. TRBV21-1 is termed a pseudogene. CDR3 size: 17 residues. As DNA, the CDR3 is TGTGCCAGCAGACAAAGGTTCCGGGACAGGGAAAAAGAGACCCAGTACTTC. This encodes CASRQRFRDREKETQYF.

This clone was seen a handful of times. This CDR3 reads CASTSRTSVPGELFF. The CDR3, as DNA: TGTGCCAGCACCTCCCGGACTAGCGTCCCCGGGGAGCTGTTTTTT. This chain joins TRBV4-2 and TRBJ2-2; TRBD2 matches at 9 bases. The junction had 9 bases not matched to a gene; V was cut back by 7 bases and J by 6 bases. CDR3 length equals 15 residues. Germline lookup yields CDR1 LGHNA and CDR2 YNFKEQ.

The chain couples TRBV7-9 to TRBJ1-2, with 8 bases that match TRBD1. CDR1 and CDR2 from the germline V gene are SEHNR and FQNEAQ (reference sequence). CDR3 length: 16 amino acids. The trim removed 5 bases at V and 3 bases at J, leaving 11 bases unmatched. This chain's CDR3 is CASSILDRAVDYGYTF. The CDR3 bases are TGTGCCAGCAGCATACTGGACAGGGCCGTAGACTATGGCTACACCTTC.

The CDR3 DNA reads as TGCGCCAGCAGCTTGGGGGGAACAGGGGAGATCTATGGCTACACCTTC. This translates into CASSLGGTGEIYGYTF. The chain uses TRBV5-1 and TRBJ1-2, with 7 nucleotides matching TRBD1. CDR3 length: 16 amino acids. The V gene's germline CDR1 is SGHRS and CDR2 YFSETQ. The V and J ends lost 0 bases and 4 bases, in that order; junction bases with no gene match: 9.

The chain links TRBV7-9 to TRBJ1-3, with TRBD1 identical over 7 bases. The germline gives CDR1 SEHNR, CDR2 FQNEAQ (reference sequence). V lost 2 bases to trimming and J lost 4 bases; unmatched junction nucleotides: 5. The CDR3 is made up of 15 amino acids. In DNA form, the CDR3 reads TGTGCCAGCAGCTTACAGGGGGGAACAGGAAACACCATATATTTT. It yields the protein CASSLQGGTGNTIYF. Together with reference TRBV7-9 and TRBJ1-3, the CDR3 gives the full variable domain: DTGVSQNPRHKITKRGQNVTFRCDPISEHNRLYWYRQTLGQGPEFLTYFQNEAQLEKSRLLSDRFSAERPKGSFSTLEIQRTEQGDSAMYLCASSLQGGTGNTIYFGEGSWLTVV.

This sequence joins TRBV7-9 and TRBJ2-1; 7 nucleotides agree with TRBD2. The CDR3 runs to 14 residues. J gave up 9 bases and V 4 bases, and 9 bases lay outside the gene matches. Per the germline V gene, CDR1 is SEHNR and CDR2 is FQNEAQ (reference sequence). CDR3 in amino acids: CASSSSGTTSEQFF. In DNA form, the CDR3 reads TGTGCCAGCAGCTCATCCGGGACTACATCTGAGCAGTTCTTC.